One sample yielded the 19 T cell receptor beta chains listed below, sequenced in a study of control samples from healthy donors and cancer patients (dated by TCRdb to 2018 to 2021). The library was generated by the immunoSEQ multiplex PCR assay. Not all clones reach the TCRdb copy of this immuneACCESS table, which keeps in-frame sequences only. Checked studies attribute under half of the gap to unresolved V genes and leave the rest unexplained. In all, the sample holds approximately 110,000 clones, and approximately 90% of those were seen once. The ten largest make up 7.8% of the sample. Sequencing used blood. The source is a woman in her late teens or twenties in good health.

This chain joins TRBV7-2 and TRBJ2-7, with 9 bases fitting TRBD2. The germline V gene has CDR1 SGHTA and CDR2 FQGNSA. The CDR3 has 16 amino acids. With 6 bases clipped from V and 2 bases from J, the junction kept 11 bases outside the gene matches. As DNA, the CDR3 is TGTGCCAGCAGTCCAAAACTAGCGGGTATAACCTACGAGCAGTACTTC. It specifies CASSPKLAGITYEQYF.

The rearrangement links TRBV7-2 to TRBJ2-1, with D tentatively TRBD1 (6 bases). Trimming removed 7 bases from V and 10 bases from J, with 14 bases in between. CDR1 SGHTA and CDR2 FQGNSA come from the germline V gene. CDR3 length: 12 residues. The CDR3 sequence: CASIVGAFEQFF. The CDR3 nucleotides read TGTGCCAGCATTGTGGGGGCCTTCGAGCAGTTCTTC.

The chain carries TRBV5-1 and TRBJ2-1, with D unclear. The CDR3 has 14 residues. Looked up from germline, CDR1 is SGHRS and CDR2 is YFSETQ. V was clipped by 7 bases and J by 8 bases, with 19 bases between them. The CDR3 DNA reads TGCGCCAGCTCAAGGAACTCAGCGATCGATGAGCAGTTCTTC. Translated: CASSRNSAIDEQFF.

The chain joins TRBV6-2 or TRBV6-3 to TRBJ2-7; D is unresolved. V was trimmed by 5 bases and J by 6 bases, leaving 20 bases between them. The CDR3 length is 15 residues. Germline V gives CDR1 MNHEY, CDR2 SVGEGT. CDR3 protein: CASSRLILPLREQYF. The CDR3 nucleotides read TGTGCCAGCAGTCGACTGATCCTCCCGTTACGCGAGCAGTACTTC.

The rearrangement uses TRBV5-1 and TRBJ2-7; a weak D match, TRBD2 (6 bases). CDR1 is SGHRS and CDR2 is YFSETQ in the germline V gene. The CDR3 contains 15 residues. Deletions cut 0 bases from V and 7 bases from J, with 17 bases between. The CDR3 here is CASSLASTGAGEQYF. DNA of the CDR3: TGCGCCAGCAGCTTGGCCTCGACGGGCGCGGGGGAGCAGTACTTC.

This chain uses TRBV5-6 with TRBJ1-2; 9 nucleotides agree with TRBD1. V dropped 4 bases and J dropped 8; count of bases not matched to a gene: 9. The CDR3 spans 14 residues. Germline V gene lookup returns CDR1 SGHDT and CDR2 YYEEEE. The CDR3 is CASSPTDRGRGYTF. In DNA, the CDR3 is TGTGCCAGCAGCCCGACCGACAGGGGGAGAGGCTACACCTTC.

The genes are TRBV5-4 and TRBJ2-3; TRBD2 matches 12 bases. J was trimmed by 0 bases and V by 4 bases; bases with no gene match: 12. In germline, CDR1 is SGHNT, CDR2 YYREEE (reference sequence). The CDR3 consists of 19 residues. The CDR3 region is CASSRKTSGRGPSTDTQYF. CDR3 in DNA: TGTGCCAGCAGCAGGAAGACTAGCGGGAGAGGACCTAGCACAGATACGCAGTATTTT.

The rearrangement joins TRBV5-8 to TRBJ1-5, with D possibly being TRBD1 (5 bases). V was pared by 1 base and J by 0 bases, with 14 bases between. Germline V gives CDR1 SGHTS, CDR2 YDEGEE. The CDR3 is 17 amino acids. This CDR3 reads CASSLIPAQVSNQPQHF. The CDR3 region has the DNA TGTGCCAGCAGCTTGATCCCCGCACAGGTTAGCAATCAGCCCCAGCATTTT.

CDR3 protein: CASTVTGSGEQYF. The DNA of the CDR3 is TGTGCCAGCACTGTGACAGGGTCTGGCGAGCAGTACTTC. This chain connects TRBV2 to TRBJ2-7; 7 bases fit TRBD1. V was clipped by 7 bases and J by 6 bases; unmatched bases: 9. Looked up from germline, CDR1 is SNHLY and CDR2 is FYNNEI. The CDR3 is 13 residues long. The complete variable domain, with remaining parts taken from reference TRBV2 and TRBJ2-7, reads EPEVTQTPSHQVTQMGQEVILRCVPISNHLYFYWYRQILGQKVEFLVSFYNNEISEKSEIFDDQFSVERPDGSNFTLKIRSTKLEDSAMYFCASTVTGSGEQYFGPGTRLTVT.

The rearrangement uses TRBV30 and TRBJ1-6; D may be TRBD1 (5 bases). V dropped 0 bases and J dropped 5 bases, with 8 bases sitting between them. Germline V gene sequence: CDR1 GTSNPN, CDR2 SVGIG (reference sequence). The CDR3 has 14 residues. This chain's CDR3 is CAWSVGGDNSPLHF. The CDR3 nucleotides read TGTGCCTGGAGTGTTGGGGGAGATAATTCACCCCTCCACTTT. The full variable domain, rest sourced from reference TRBV30 and TRBJ1-6, is SQTIHQWPATLVQPVGSPLSLECTVEGTSNPNLYWYRQAAGRGLQLLFYSVGIGQISSEVPQNLSASRPQDRQFILSSKKLLLSDSGFYLCAWSVGGDNSPLHFGNGTRLTVT.

The gene calls are TRBV2 and TRBJ1-1; D possibly corresponds to TRBD1 (6 bases). The CDR3 totals 14 residues. V was cut by 6 bases and J by 2 bases, with 13 bases left in between. The germline gives CDR1 SNHLY, CDR2 FYNNEI. CDR3 protein: CASRKGVPNTEAFF. The CDR3 nucleotides read TGTGCCAGCAGGAAGGGGGTTCCTAACACTGAAGCTTTCTTT.

This chain joins TRBV6-2 or TRBV6-3 and TRBJ1-1, with D perhaps TRBD1 (5 bases). In germline, CDR1 is MNHEY, CDR2 SVGEGT. V lost 0 bases and J 7 bases, leaving 18 bases between the germline ends. CDR3 length: 16 residues. This CDR3 is CASSYSTDSLFIEAFF. The CDR3 region has the DNA TGTGCCAGCAGTTACTCCACAGACAGCCTCTTTATTGAAGCTTTCTTT.

The J gene is TRBJ1-4, the V gene TRBV15; the D gene is possibly TRBD1 (5 bases). The V end lost 0 bases, the J end lost 8 bases, and 13 bases lay between the germline ends. Looked up from germline, CDR1 is LNHNV and CDR2 is YYDKDF (reference sequence). This CDR3 is 15 amino acids long. CDR3 DNA sequence: TGTGCCACCAGCAGAGAGGGGGTCGCAAGGGAAAAACTGTTTTTT. Its protein is CATSREGVAREKLFF. The full variable domain, in which reference TRBV15 and TRBJ1-4 provide the parts outside the CDR3, is DAMVIQNPRYQVTQFGKPVTLSCSQTLNHNVMYWYQQKSSQAPKLLFHYYDKDFNNEADTPDNFQSRRPNTSFCFLDIRSPGLGDTAMYLCATSREGVAREKLFFGSGTQLSVL.

The chain joins TRBV24-1 to TRBJ2-1, with 11 positions matching TRBD1. The CDR3 spans 14 residues. The J segment lost 8 bases and the V segment lost 6 bases, leaving 5 bases of the junction unmatched. CDR1 and CDR2 from the germline V gene are KGHDR and SFDVKD. CDR3 nucleotide sequence: TGTGCCACCAGTCCGGGACAGGGGGATGATGAGCAGTTCTTC. The encoded protein is CATSPGQGDDEQFF.

V and J are TRBV15 and TRBJ2-3; D not certain. The CDR3 has 12 residues. With 5 bases removed from V and 5 bases from J, the gap between germline ends came to 8 bases. Germline CDR1 reads LNHNV; CDR2 reads YYDKDF (reference sequence). DNA for the CDR3: TGTGCCACCAGCCAGTCGGGAGATACGCAGTATTTT. The encoded protein is CATSQSGDTQYF.

J is TRBJ1-5 and V is TRBV19; a possible D gene is TRBD1 (6 bases). Trimming pared 4 bases from V and 6 bases from J, leaving 16 bases between. The CDR3 has 15 amino acids. CDR1 and CDR2 from the germline V gene are LNHDA and SQIVND (reference sequence). DNA for the CDR3: TGTGCCAGTAGTAAGACTACTTTAGGGGGTCAGCCCCAGCATTTT. Encoded protein: CASSKTTLGGQPQHF.

As for this clone: This sample includes further DNA sequences coding for the same CDR3. The chain carries TRBV7-9 and TRBJ2-5; TRBD2 matches at 9 bases. The CDR3 consists of 17 residues. CDR1 is SEHNR and CDR2 is FQNEAQ in the germline V gene (reference sequence). Losses at the gene ends were 5 bases for V and 2 bases for J; bases not matched to a gene: 12. The CDR3 DNA reads as TGTGCCAGCAGCAAAACGGGTGCGGGGGGGCCTCAAGAGACCCAGTACTTC. It encodes CASSKTGAGGPQETQYF. Full variable domain (remainder filled in from reference TRBV7-9 and TRBJ2-5): DTGVSQNPRHKITKRGQNVTFRCDPISEHNRLYWYRQTLGQGPEFLTYFQNEAQLEKSRLLSDRFSAERPKGSFSTLEIQRTEQGDSAMYLCASSKTGAGGPQETQYFGPGTRLLVL.

V and J are TRBV9 and TRBJ1-3; D might be TRBD1 (5 bases). This CDR3 contains 15 residues. CDR1 is SGDLS, CDR2 YYNGEE, per germline. V lost 2 bases and J 0 bases, leaving 9 bases between the germline ends. CDR3 DNA sequence: TGTGCCAGCAGCGTGTTTGGGGGCTCTGGAAACACCATATATTTT. This encodes CASSVFGGSGNTIYF. The complete variable domain, with remaining parts taken from reference TRBV9 and TRBJ1-3, reads DSGVTQTPKHLITATGQRVTLRCSPRSGDLSVYWYQQSLDQGLQFLIQYYNGEERAKGNILERFSAQQFPDLHSELNLSSLELGDSALYFCASSVFGGSGNTIYFGEGSWLTVV.

The genes are TRBV7-2 and TRBJ1-3, with D unclear. V was shortened by 1 base and J by 8 bases, with 12 bases between the two germline ends. Looked up from germline, CDR1 is SGHTA and CDR2 is FQGNSA. This CDR3 contains 14 residues. CDR3 bases: TGTGCCAGCAGCTTAGTTGGGGAAAGGGACACCATATATTTT. Residues: CASSLVGERDTIYF.